This TCR beta chain was found in a study of siplizumab effects on memory and regulatory T cells. General study points: Major contributors to the alloresponse seemed to be naive T cells, which also appeared more diverse than memory cells. There were only a minor fraction of alloreactive clones that mapped to unstimulated subsets. Treatment with siplizumab left mappable alloreactive CD4+ clones averaging roughly 69% Treg-derived, compared with around 26% in controls.

Germline loops: CDR1 MRHNA, CDR2 SNTAGT. J gave up 1 base and V 5 bases, and 9 bases lay outside the gene matches. This CDR3 contains 17 residues. The method was immunoSEQ multiplex PCR; TCRdb's version includes in-frame clones alone and lacks a portion of them. The sample yields about 63,000 clones, roughly 80% seen once. Only one count was recorded for this clone. What it recognizes is unknown. Sequenced material: memory CD4+ T cells sorted from blood. The clonotype comes from a human donor in good health. The chain recombines TRBV6-4 with TRBJ1-4; 8 positions agree with TRBD1. CDR3 sequence: CASSSWSGGRTNEKLFF. The CDR3 nucleotides are TGTGCCAGCAGTTCGTGGTCAGGGGGCCGAACTAATGAAAAACTGTTTTTT.